This T cell receptor beta chain comes out of a study of CD8 T cells in Susac syndrome. Study summary: When their blood was taken, patients with Susac syndrome were therapy-naive, taking corticosteroids, or taking intravenous immunoglobulin alone.

CDR3 size: 15 residues. Germline CDR1 and CDR2: SGDLS and YYNGEE. V lost 4 bases and J lost 7, with 18 bases in between. Patients with Susac syndrome met diagnostic criteria defined recently for definite or probable disease. RNA was extracted with the RNeasy kit, and a quantity of 0.5 to 1 ug was reverse transcribed using random hexamers. The authors amplified TCR beta CDR3 across 54 Vbeta and 13 Jbeta using immunoSEQ multiplex PCR. TCRdb itself ran the immunoSEQ multiplex PCR reads through MiXCR, one entry per CDR3 protein. The sample carries 100,000 or so distinct CDR3 sequences, around 96% recorded once.

This TCR was recovered from a human donor with Susac syndrome. Sample: CD8+ T cells from PBMCs. This chain joins TRBV9 and TRBJ2-1; D is possibly TRBD2 (6 bases). The CDR3 spells CASSPTIGGFNEQFF. The DNA for the CDR3 is TGTGCCAGCAGCCCGACCATTGGGGGGTTTAATGAGCAGTTCTTC.